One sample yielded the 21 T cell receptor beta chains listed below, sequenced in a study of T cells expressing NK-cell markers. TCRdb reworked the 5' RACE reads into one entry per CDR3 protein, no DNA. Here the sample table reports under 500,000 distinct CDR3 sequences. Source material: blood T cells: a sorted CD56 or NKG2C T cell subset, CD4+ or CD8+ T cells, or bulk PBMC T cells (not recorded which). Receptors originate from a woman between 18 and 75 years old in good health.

The CDR3 protein is CASSHAMSPQHF. The J gene is TRBJ1-5, the V gene TRBV12-3 or TRBV12-4. The CDR3 covers 12 residues.

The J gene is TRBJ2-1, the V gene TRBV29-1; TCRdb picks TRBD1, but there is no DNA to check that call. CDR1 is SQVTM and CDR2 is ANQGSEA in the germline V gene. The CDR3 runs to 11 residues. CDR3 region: CSVGQGGEQFF.

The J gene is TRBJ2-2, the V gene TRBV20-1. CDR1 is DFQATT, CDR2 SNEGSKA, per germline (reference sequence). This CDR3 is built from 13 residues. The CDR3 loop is CSASDTNTGELFF.

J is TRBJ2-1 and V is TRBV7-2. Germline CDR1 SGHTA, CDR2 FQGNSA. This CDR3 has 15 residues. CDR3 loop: CASSLDGLGYNEQFF.

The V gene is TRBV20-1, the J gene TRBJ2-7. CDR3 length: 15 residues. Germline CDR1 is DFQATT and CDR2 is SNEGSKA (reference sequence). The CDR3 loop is CSARDRTSSTYEQYF.

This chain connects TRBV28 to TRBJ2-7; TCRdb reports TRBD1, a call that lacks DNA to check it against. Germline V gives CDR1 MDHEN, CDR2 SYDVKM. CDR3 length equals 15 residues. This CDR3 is CASSHDGDRGYEQYF. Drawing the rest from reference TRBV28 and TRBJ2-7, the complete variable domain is DVKVTQSSRYLVKRTGEKVFLECVQDMDHENMFWYRQDPGLGLRLIYFSYDVKMKEKGDIPEGYSVSREKKERFSLILESASTNQTSMYLCASSHDGDRGYEQYFGPGTRLTVT.

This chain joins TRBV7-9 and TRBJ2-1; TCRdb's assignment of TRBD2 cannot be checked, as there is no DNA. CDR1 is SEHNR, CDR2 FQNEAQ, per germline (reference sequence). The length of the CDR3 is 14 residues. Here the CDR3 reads CASSLASSLWEQFF.

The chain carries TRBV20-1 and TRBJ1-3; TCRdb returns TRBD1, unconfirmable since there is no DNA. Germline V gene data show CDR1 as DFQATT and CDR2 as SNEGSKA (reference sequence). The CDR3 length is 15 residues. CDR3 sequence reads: CSARPQGAIGNTIYF.

The chain's CDR3 is CASSLGGGGNTIYF. This chain connects TRBV5-1 to TRBJ1-3. The germline gives CDR1 SGHRS, CDR2 YFSETQ. This CDR3 has 14 residues.

The CDR3 loop reads CASSFSSGYNEQFF. V gene TRBV11-2 combines with J gene TRBJ2-1; TCRdb picks TRBD2, but there is no DNA to check that call. The germline CDR1 and CDR2 sequences are SGHAT and FQNNGV. The CDR3 has 14 residues.

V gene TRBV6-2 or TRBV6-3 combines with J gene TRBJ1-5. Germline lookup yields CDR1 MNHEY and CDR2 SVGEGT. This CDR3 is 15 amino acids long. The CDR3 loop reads CASSYRFHQYQPQHF.

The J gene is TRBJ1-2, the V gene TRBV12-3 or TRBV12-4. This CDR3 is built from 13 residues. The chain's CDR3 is CASSRTELYGYTF.

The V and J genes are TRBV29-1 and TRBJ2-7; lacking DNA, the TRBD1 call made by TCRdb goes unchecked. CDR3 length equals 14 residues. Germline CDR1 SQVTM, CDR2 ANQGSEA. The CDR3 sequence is CSAWLREDPYEQYF.

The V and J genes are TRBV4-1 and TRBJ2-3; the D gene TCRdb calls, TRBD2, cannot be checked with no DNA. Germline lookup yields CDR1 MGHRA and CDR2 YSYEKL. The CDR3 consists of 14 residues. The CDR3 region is CASSQEGGKDTQYF.

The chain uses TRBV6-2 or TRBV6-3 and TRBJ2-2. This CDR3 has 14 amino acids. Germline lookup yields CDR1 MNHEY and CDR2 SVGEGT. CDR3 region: CASSSIFQDGELFF.

CDR3 region: CASSLSRPVGAGPQETQYF. The chain has TRBV28 and TRBJ2-5; without DNA, the TCRdb call of TRBD2 cannot be checked. From germline, CDR1 is MDHEN and CDR2 SYDVKM. CDR3 size: 19 residues.

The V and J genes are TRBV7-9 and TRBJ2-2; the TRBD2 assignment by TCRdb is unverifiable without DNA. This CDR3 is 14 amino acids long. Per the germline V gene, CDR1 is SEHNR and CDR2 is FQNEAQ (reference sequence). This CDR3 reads CASSFSGPTGELFF.

This CDR3 is CSANKRLAREETQYF. This sequence joins TRBV20-1 and TRBJ2-5; TCRdb calls TRBD2, which cannot be checked without DNA. The CDR3 totals 15 residues. Germline-derived CDR1 and CDR2 are DFQATT and SNEGSKA (reference sequence).

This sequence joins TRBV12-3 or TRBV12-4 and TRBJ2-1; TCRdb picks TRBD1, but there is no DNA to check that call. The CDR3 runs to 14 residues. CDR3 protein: CASSATGSYNEQFF.

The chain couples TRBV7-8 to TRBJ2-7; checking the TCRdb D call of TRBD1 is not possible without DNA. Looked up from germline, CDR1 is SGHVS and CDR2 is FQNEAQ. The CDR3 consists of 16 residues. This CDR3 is CASSLVGGFYFYEQYF.

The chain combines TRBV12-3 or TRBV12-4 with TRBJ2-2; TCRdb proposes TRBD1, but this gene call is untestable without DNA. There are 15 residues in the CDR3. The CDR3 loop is CASSSNPGVAGELFF.